This T cell receptor (beta chain) originates from a study of identical twins. Study-wide results and caveats: A lower insertion count was a feature of abundant cord blood beta clonotypes, with no such feature in memory repertoires. Out-of-frame alpha sequences shared by twins were enriched for low generation probability.

A universal primer binding site was introduced by template switching. The final cDNA contained unique molecular identifiers. MiXCR was run by TCRdb on the 5' RACE reads, yielding one entry per CDR3 protein. This table has 550,000 to 800,000 distinct CDR3 sequences, just over 7% appearing once. This CDR3 region has 16 residues. The germline V and J ends were trimmed by 3 bases and 0 bases, with 13 bases remaining between them. Ten or more counts support this clonotype. The target antigen is unknown. The same sample was also studied in work on yellow fever vaccine responses in identical twins. Turning to that study: Twins reportedly mounted vaccine T cell responses that seemed partly convergent, partly personalized.

Sequences were obtained from PBMCs. The V and J genes are TRBV12-3 or TRBV12-4 and TRBJ2-3; no definite D call. The receptor comes from a woman aged 18-29 years in good health. CDR3: CASSFSRAHSTDTQYF. Written as DNA, the CDR3 is TGTGCCAGCAGTTTTTCTCGGGCGCACAGCACAGATACGCAGTATTTT.